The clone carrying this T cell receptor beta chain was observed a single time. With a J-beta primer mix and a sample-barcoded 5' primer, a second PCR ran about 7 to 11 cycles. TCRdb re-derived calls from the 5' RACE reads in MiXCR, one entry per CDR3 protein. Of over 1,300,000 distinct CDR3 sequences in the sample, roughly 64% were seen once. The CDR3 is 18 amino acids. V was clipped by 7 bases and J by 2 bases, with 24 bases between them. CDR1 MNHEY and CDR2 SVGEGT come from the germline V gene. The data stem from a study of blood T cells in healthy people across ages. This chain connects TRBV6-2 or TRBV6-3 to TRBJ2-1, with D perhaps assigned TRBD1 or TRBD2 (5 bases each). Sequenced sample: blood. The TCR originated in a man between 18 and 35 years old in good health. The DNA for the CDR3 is TGTGCCAGCACCGACCTCCCCGGGGACCCCCATCCCTACAATGAGCAGTTCTTC. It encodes CASTDLPGDPHPYNEQFF.